Reported below is one T cell receptor beta chain. Original processing notes: Reference gene primers were amplified, and this amplification served to estimate nucleated cell counts. Generated by immunoSEQ multiplex PCR, the TCRdb table keeps only in-frame clones and is missing some. That table furnishes V, J and clone size, whereas the DNA furnished D and trimming. The repertoire holds 200,000 or so clones, with roughly nine tenths as singletons. The source of the sample is a study of blood T cell repertoires in COVID-19. Overall study context: Samples taken during acute and convalescent COVID-19 were collected in the United States, Italy and Spain. The analysed material was cDNA or gDNA that came from T cells, B-cell-depleted T cells, or PBMCs.

CDR1 is WNHNN, CDR2 SYGVQD, per germline (reference sequence). Deletions cut 4 bases from V and 6 bases from J, with 13 bases between. The CDR3 consists of 14 residues. J is TRBJ2-1 and V is TRBV10-1, with D possibly being TRBD1 (6 bases). The TCR comes from a man aged 35 to 55 with active or convalescent COVID-19. Sequencing was performed on peripheral blood. CDR3 nucleotide sequence: TGCGCCAGCAGTGTACAGGGTCGGGGCAATGAGCAGTTCTTC. It yields the protein CASSVQGRGNEQFF.